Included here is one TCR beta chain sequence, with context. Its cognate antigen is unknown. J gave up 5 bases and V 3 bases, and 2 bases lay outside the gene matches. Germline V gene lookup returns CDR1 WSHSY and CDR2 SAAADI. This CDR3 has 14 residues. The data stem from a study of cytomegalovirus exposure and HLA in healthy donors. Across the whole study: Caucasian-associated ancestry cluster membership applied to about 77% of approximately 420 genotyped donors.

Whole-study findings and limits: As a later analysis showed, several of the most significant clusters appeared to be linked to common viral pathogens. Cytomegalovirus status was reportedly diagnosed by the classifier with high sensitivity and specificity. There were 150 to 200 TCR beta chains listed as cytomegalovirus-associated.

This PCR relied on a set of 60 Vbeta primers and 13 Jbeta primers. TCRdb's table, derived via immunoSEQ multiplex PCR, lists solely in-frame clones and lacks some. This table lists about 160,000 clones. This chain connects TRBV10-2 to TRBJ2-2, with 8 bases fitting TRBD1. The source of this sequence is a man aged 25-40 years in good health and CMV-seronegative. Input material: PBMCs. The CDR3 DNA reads TGCGCCAGCAGTGATAACAGGGGGACCGGGGAGCTGTTTTTT. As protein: CASSDNRGTGELFF.